The 20 T cell receptor beta chains reported below all come from one sample, sequenced in a study of blood T cell repertoires in COVID-19. Sequencing used immunoSEQ multiplex PCR; TCRdb keeps in-frame clones, though not all of them. The sample lists roughly 340,000 clones, more than 80% occurring once. Sequenced input: PBMCs or T cells enriched from blood (not recorded which). All receptors derive from a man aged 18 to 35 who had recovered from COVID-19.

The V and J genes are TRBV28 and TRBJ1-1, with D tentatively TRBD1 (5 bases). The V end lost 7 bases, the J end lost 7 bases, and 16 bases lay between the germline ends. CDR1 is MDHEN and CDR2 is SYDVKM in the germline V gene. This CDR3 contains 13 residues. The CDR3 nucleotides read TGTGCCAGCAACCGGGGGGATCTGGGTGAAGCTTTCTTT. Translated: CASNRGDLGEAFF.

This clone appeared many times. The gene calls are TRBV19 and TRBJ1-1, with D unclear. The CDR3 covers 15 residues. Germline CDR1 is LNHDA and CDR2 is SQIVND (reference sequence). With 6 bases removed from V and 0 bases from J, the gap between germline ends came to 14 bases. CDR3 in amino acids: CASSKRAVMNTEAFF. CDR3 coding DNA: TGTGCCAGTAGCAAAAGAGCGGTCATGAACACTGAAGCTTTCTTT.

Here the CDR3 reads CASSDLWGGGISSSYNEQFF. Written as DNA, the CDR3 is TGTGCCAGCAGTGATCTGTGGGGGGGAGGTATCTCTAGCTCCTACAATGAGCAGTTCTTC. The chain is built from TRBV2 and TRBJ2-1; 7 positions agree with TRBD2. V lost 3 bases to trimming and J lost 0 bases; unmatched junction nucleotides: 17. The CDR3 sequence is 20 residues long. In germline, CDR1 is SNHLY, CDR2 FYNNEI.

Only one count was recorded for this clone. This chain connects TRBV6-7 to TRBJ2-2, with 15 nucleotides matching TRBD2. TRBV6-7 is an open reading frame, and its role is uncertain. The CDR3 length is 19 residues. V trimming: 0 bases; J trimming: 2 bases; junction bases outside the gene matches: 4. The CDR3 protein is CASSYSTGLAGGNTGELFF. The CDR3 coding sequence is TGTGCCAGCAGTTACTCGACGGGACTAGCGGGGGGTAACACCGGGGAGCTGTTTTTT.

The chain uses TRBV5-1 and TRBJ1-3; no clear D. CDR1 and CDR2 (germline): SGHRS, YFSETQ. Between the trimmed V and J ends, which lost 0 bases and 1 base, there was a span of 8 bases. CDR3 size: 15 residues. The CDR3 reads CASSLGGQSGNTIYF. The CDR3, as DNA: TGCGCCAGCAGCTTGGGTGGGCAATCTGGAAACACCATATATTTT.

The count of this clone is one. The V call is TRBV2, the J call TRBJ2-3; D gene uncertain. CDR1 is SNHLY and CDR2 is FYNNEI in the germline V gene. V was shortened by 2 bases and J by 3 bases, with 12 bases between the two germline ends. This CDR3 is 15 amino acids long. CDR3 DNA: TGTGCCAGCAGTGAAAAGTCGGTAGCTACAGATACGCAGTATTTT. Protein: CASSEKSVATDTQYF.

The V call is TRBV10-3, the J call TRBJ2-2; tentative D call: TRBD2 (6 bases). CDR3 length: 17 residues. Trimming shortened V by 3 bases and J by 6 bases, and 20 bases separated the two germline ends. Germline V lookup: CDR1 ENHRY, CDR2 SYGVKD. The CDR3 sequence: CAISDPTRWESAGELFF. CDR3 coding DNA: TGTGCCATCAGTGACCCGACTAGATGGGAGAGTGCCGGGGAGCTGTTTTTT.

The V and J genes are TRBV3-1 (or the pseudogene TRBV3-2) and TRBJ1-2, with D perhaps TRBD1 (6 bases). The CDR3 contains 14 residues. Trimming removed 5 bases at V and 6 bases at J, with 16 bases between. Germline V gives CDR1 LGHDT, CDR2 YNNKEL (reference sequence). The CDR3 DNA follows: TGTGCCAGCAGCGCCATGGCAGGGGAAAATGGCTACACCTTC. This sequence encodes CASSAMAGENGYTF.

The V call is TRBV7-3, the J call TRBJ2-3; TRBD1 agrees at 7 bases. The CDR3 totals 15 residues. Germline V gene lookup returns CDR1 SGHTA and CDR2 FQGTGA. V lost 5 bases and J lost 2; bases outside the gene matches: 7. The CDR3 nucleotides read TGTGCCAGCAGCCCAATGGGACAGCCCACAGATACGCAGTATTTT. This translates into CASSPMGQPTDTQYF.

This clone was observed a few times. The V gene is TRBV28, the J gene TRBJ1-6, with D hard to call. V dropped 7 bases and J dropped 0 bases, with 7 bases sitting between them. The germline V gene encodes CDR1 MDHEN and CDR2 SYDVKM. The CDR3 length is 14 residues. The CDR3 DNA follows: TGTGCCAGCAAAGGGAGCTCCTATAATTCACCCCTCCACTTT. Translated: CASKGSSYNSPLHF. The entire variable domain, with the rest obtained from reference TRBV28 and TRBJ1-6, is as follows: DVKVTQSSRYLVKRTGEKVFLECVQDMDHENMFWYRQDPGLGLRLIYFSYDVKMKEKGDIPEGYSVSREKKERFSLILESASTNQTSMYLCASKGSSYNSPLHFGNGTRLTVT.

The CDR3 DNA follows: TGCAGCGTTTTTACTTACGAGCAGTACTTC. Translated: CSVFTYEQYF. This chain joins TRBV29-1 and TRBJ2-7; no clear D gene. V was shortened by 5 bases and J by 4 bases, with 6 bases between the two germline ends. Germline V lookup: CDR1 SQVTM, CDR2 ANQGSEA. This CDR3 has 10 residues.

The chain links TRBV6-5 to TRBJ1-6, with D unclear. Germline V gives CDR1 MNHEY, CDR2 SVGAGI. This CDR3 region has 14 residues. V lost 5 bases and J 2 bases, leaving 7 bases between the germline ends. CDR3 amino acids: CASSPGTYNSPLHF. The CDR3, as DNA: TGTGCCAGCAGTCCGGGGACCTATAATTCACCCCTCCACTTT.

The gene calls are TRBV29-1 and TRBJ2-7; D is possibly TRBD1 (5 bases). V shed 5 bases and J shed 1 base, with 12 bases lying between them. The CDR3 is 13 amino acids. Germline assignment: CDR1 SQVTM and CDR2 ANQGSEA. CDR3 nucleotides: TGCAGCGTTCTCCGGCAGGGTTCCTACGAGCAGTACTTC. Translation gives CSVLRQGSYEQYF.

The V and J genes are TRBV3-1 (or the pseudogene TRBV3-2) and TRBJ2-7; 7 bases align to TRBD2. Germline V gene sequence: CDR1 LGHDT, CDR2 YNNKEL (reference sequence). The CDR3 runs to 16 residues. Germline trimming cut 0 bases from V and 3 bases from J; bases unmatched to any gene: 8. The CDR3 region is CASSQDLGGSIYEQYF. CDR3 DNA sequence: TGTGCCAGCAGCCAAGATCTTGGCGGGAGTATCTACGAGCAGTACTTC.

The chain employs TRBV5-4 and TRBJ1-1; tentative D call: TRBD1 (5 bases). The germline V and J ends were trimmed by 0 bases and 0 bases, with 15 bases remaining between them. CDR1 is SGHNT, CDR2 YYREEE, per germline (reference sequence). This CDR3 has 17 amino acids. The CDR3 loop is CASSLEGQGDLNTEAFF. CDR3 in DNA: TGTGCCAGCAGCTTGGAAGGACAAGGGGACTTGAACACTGAAGCTTTCTTT. The whole variable domain, remainder taken from reference TRBV5-4 and TRBJ1-1, is ETGVTQSPTHLIKTRGQQVTLRCSSQSGHNTVSWYQQALGQGPQFIFQYYREEENGRGNFPPRFSGLQFPNYSSELNVNALELDDSALYLCASSLEGQGDLNTEAFFGQGTRLTVV.

The genes are TRBV4-3 and TRBJ1-4; 8 positions agree with TRBD1. Per germline, CDR1 LGHNA and CDR2 YSLEER. This CDR3 region has 18 residues. V trimming: 1 base; J trimming: 1 base; junction bases outside the gene matches: 8. The CDR3 DNA is TGCGCCAGCAGCCAAGCCCCCGCAGGGGGCCTAACTAATGAAAAACTGTTTTTT. Translating gives CASSQAPAGGLTNEKLFF.

Here the CDR3 DNA reads TGTGCCAGCAGCCTACCGGGACAGATAACACCCCTCCACTTT. Translated, it gives CASSLPGQITPLHF. V gene TRBV5-4 combines with J gene TRBJ1-6; TRBD1 agrees at 7 bases. This CDR3 has 14 residues. Germline CDR1 reads SGHNT; CDR2 reads YYREEE (reference sequence). V lost 4 bases to trimming and J lost 11 bases; unmatched junction nucleotides: 9.

The chain has TRBV15 and TRBJ2-3, with 9 positions matching TRBD1. There are 16 residues in the CDR3. V lost 0 bases and J lost 5; bases outside the gene matches: 6. The germline gives CDR1 LNHNV, CDR2 YYDKDF (reference sequence). This CDR3 reads CATSRDWTGEGDTQYF. Here the CDR3 DNA reads TGTGCCACCAGCAGAGATTGGACAGGGGAGGGAGATACGCAGTATTTT.

V gene TRBV28 combines with J gene TRBJ1-2; possible D gene TRBD1, 5 bases. The ends were cut back, 6 bases at V and 0 bases at J, with 20 bases in the middle. The CDR3 totals 17 residues. In germline, CDR1 is MDHEN, CDR2 SYDVKM. The CDR3: CASRTRDDGPSNYGYTF. The CDR3 DNA follows: TGTGCCAGCAGGACGCGGGACGACGGGCCCTCTAACTATGGCTACACCTTC.

The gene calls are TRBV4-2 and TRBJ1-5; no definite D call. Germline V gene lookup returns CDR1 LGHNA and CDR2 YNFKEQ. Between the trimmed V and J ends, which lost 1 base and 7 bases, there was a span of 8 bases. The CDR3 contains 13 residues. The CDR3 bases are TGTGCCAGCAGCCAAGGAGGAGGACAGCCCCAGCATTTT. Its protein is CASSQGGGQPQHF.